This record covers a single T cell receptor (beta chain). This receptor's antigen is unknown. Base qualities are not provided; no much larger clone lies one nucleotide away. Each collaborating institution followed its own protocols to collect whole blood in K2EDTA tubes. Collaborator samples were shipped for TCRbeta analysis as frozen whole blood, isolated PBMCs, or DNA extracted from either sample type. TCRbeta CDR3 regions were amplified from genomic DNA using the immunoSEQ Assay, a bias-controlled multiplex PCR. Per the authors' processing: The number of nucleated cells in each sample was estimated from the amplification of reference gene primers within the assay. To quantify the absolute abundance of each unique TCRbeta CDR3 rearrangement, sequence reads were collapsed and filtered. For each sample, productive Simpson clonality was calculated as the square root of Simpson's diversity index over productive rearrangements. TCRdb's version of the immuneACCESS table is confined to in-frame rearrangements and falls short of the full clone set. An unresolved V gene accounts for under half of the shortfall where checked; the remainder is of unknown origin. V, J and clone size derive from that table, while D and trimming were established from the DNA sequence. The sample profile shows some 33,000 clones; 75% to 90% of them were found once. The top ten clones comprise 7.3% of the sample.

This entry is derived from a study of blood T cell repertoires in COVID-19 (dated by TCRdb to the early 2020s). In terms of the full investigation: Collaborator samples came from the United States, Italy and Spain and covered acute and convalescent phases of COVID-19. Where available, HLA class I and class II types were taken from metadata supplied by the sample provider and were not determined by assay-based typing. The sample metadata nearly always contained a de-identified subject ID, COVID-19 status, age in years and sex. The material from the prospective study consisted of cDNA or gDNA derived from T cells, B-cell-depleted T cells, or PBMCs. Deeply sampled blood TCRbeta repertoires from subjects exposed to, actively infected with, or recovered from COVID-19 were included in the dataset. Samples came from the ongoing ImmuneRACE study (first 160 participants) plus 1,254 subjects from 6 global collaborators. A freely available public database, intended as a resource for researchers studying the immune response to SARS-CoV-2, is where the repertoires were released.

CDR3 length: 16 amino acids, cysteine to phenylalanine. Of the read, only the CDR3 DNA is kept; its 48 bases are in frame from base 1. The germline V and J ends show losses of 3 bases and 8 bases respectively, and no gene match explains 16 bases of the junction. Looking up the germline V gene yields CDR1 SGDLS and CDR2 YYNGEE. Broad study findings and their caveats: Clinical and demographic metadata were provided uncurated, with the amount varying by source and participant.

The material sequenced was peripheral blood. This receptor was obtained from a human donor in a cohort sampled during active COVID-19. The rearranged chain carries TRBV9 and TRBJ1-2; the central 7 bases match TRBD1. CDR3 loop: CASSAEGAGGIEGYTF. The DNA sequence is as follows: TGTGCCAGCAGCGCCGAAGGGGCAGGGGGTATTGAGGGCTACACCTTC.